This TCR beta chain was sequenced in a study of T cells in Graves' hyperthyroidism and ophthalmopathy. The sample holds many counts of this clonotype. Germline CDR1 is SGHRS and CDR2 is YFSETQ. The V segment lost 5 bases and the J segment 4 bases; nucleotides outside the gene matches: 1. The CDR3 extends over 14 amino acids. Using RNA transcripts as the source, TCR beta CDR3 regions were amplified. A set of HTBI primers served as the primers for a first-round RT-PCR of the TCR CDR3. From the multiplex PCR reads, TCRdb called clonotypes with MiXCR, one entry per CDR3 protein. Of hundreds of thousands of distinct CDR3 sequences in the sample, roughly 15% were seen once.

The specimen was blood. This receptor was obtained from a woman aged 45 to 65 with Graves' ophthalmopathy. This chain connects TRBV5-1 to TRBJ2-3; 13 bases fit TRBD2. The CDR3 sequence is CASRGLAGADTQYF. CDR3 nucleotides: TGCGCCAGCAGAGGACTAGCGGGAGCAGATACGCAGTATTTT.